This TCR beta chain is drawn from a study of cytomegalovirus exposure and HLA in healthy donors (TCRdb year 2017). At the level of the whole study: According to an earlier analysis of around 600 of the donors, some 170 million T cells yielded 117 million unique TCR beta sequences and more than 250 Gb of sequence data. Roughly 5 DR-DQ haplotypes were treated as single units for association and clustering because of strong linkage in the cohort. The T cell repertoires of 700 or so subjects were profiled by immunosequencing and related to cytomegalovirus serostatus. A separate validation cohort of approximately 130 different subjects was used in addition to the roughly 620-subject first cohort. The study aimed to test whether signatures of past pathogen exposure could be identified by cataloging public T cell receptors. An earlier analysis of approximately 500 of the donors applied high-throughput TCR beta sequencing to assess whether each TCR beta V gene segment acted as functional or pseudogenic. Typing coverage differed by locus: A, B, C, DRB1 and DQB1 were typed in about 620-630 donors, DQA1 in 500 to 550, DPA1 in 600 to 610, and DPB1 in 450 to 480. Rather than drawing on any new phenotypic data, the later analysis identified candidate immune exposures from TCR beta sequences and the way those sequences occurred across donors. An early release covering roughly 640 HLA-typed donors comprised 250 to 350 gigabases of sequencing data and tens of millions of unique TCR sequences. To predict cytomegalovirus infection status, the study brought together high-throughput TCR immunosequencing, statistical association of individual TCRs with disease status, and machine learning. Across roughly 420 genotyped donors of the cohort, an average of about 240,000 unique TCR beta nucleotide sequences per donor were sequenced, and approximately 17% of those sequences were non-productive. Of the roughly 400 genotyped donors, roughly 80% were placed in the genetic ancestry cluster associated with self-reported Caucasian donors. All discovery cohort repertoires had been generated on a single sequencing platform. Class I and class II HLA loci were covered by the typing at four-digit resolution. Genome-wide SNP genotypes for about 65% of the roughly 670 donors were used in a later genetic analysis, which treated that subset as a discovery cohort. To study patterns of TCR occurrence, a later analysis re-analyzed previously published TCR beta repertoires from under 750 donors and added high-resolution HLA genotyping. Donor age, sex, ethnicity and CMV serostatus were compiled together with the repertoire data. What the work shows at the level of the full study, not this receptor alone: The classifier was reported to diagnose cytomegalovirus status with high specificity and sensitivity in both the original cohort and the validation cohort. Assigning TCR associations to individual alleles was difficult when HLA alleles, especially DR and DQ, strongly co-occurred. HLA typing was unavailable for some donors at each locus, so association tests used only the typed subset. The authors suggested that the approach could potentially be generalized to other disease states and immunological phenotypes. Broadly in line with IMGT annotations, most TCR beta V segments showed up in productive rearrangements about 87% or about 30% of the time in an earlier analysis of several hundred of the donors. Some IMGT-functional V segments, including TRBV6-2 and TRBV6-3, could not be told apart with the 87-base-pair reads, so those segments were excluded. Roughly uniform sequencing depth across donors was assumed in presence/absence analyses, although this assumption may not hold. In a later analysis, HLA-associated TCR beta chains were found to be more clonally expanded and to have lower generation probabilities than equally common non-associated chains. Correlated functional status among segregating V segments might reflect linkage disequilibrium, but an unknown experimental factor could not be ruled out. V-gene and J-gene trimming of TCR beta chains was associated with a missense DCLRE1C variant in a later genetic analysis, and the association was replicated in an independent cohort. In a later analysis, around 17,000 TCR beta sequences were associated with specific HLA alleles at a false discovery rate of 0.05. Three of the identified cytomegalovirus-associated TCR beta chains were confirmed in vitro to be specific for cytomegalovirus antigens. Most TCR sequences were seen in very few donors, while some public TCRs were found in many individuals. For the cohort, immune exposure information was limited to CMV serostatus. Compared with the 666-donor mean, donors in an Asian-associated ancestry cluster had fewer N-insertions in productive TCRs, according to a later genetic analysis. A group of highly shared sequence variants was considered likely to be a technical artifact of the sequencing pipeline. This cohort had only TCR beta chains sequenced, and the lack of alpha or paired-chain data limited which features could be detected. In a later analysis, TCR association rates were found to vary across HLA loci, with the most associated TCRs seen for DRB1 alleles and the fewest for HLA-C alleles. Most CMV-associated TCR beta chains appeared to be HLA-restricted in a later analysis, and the HLA associations seemed to be driven largely by CMV exposure. The study gave a list of 150 to 200 TCR beta chains associated with cytomegalovirus. A further reported finding was that TCR beta sequences accurately predicted the HLA-A and HLA-B alleles for most subjects in the first cohort. According to a later analysis, parvovirus B19, influenza, CMV and Epstein-Barr virus appeared linked to several top co-occurrence clusters. The earlier analysis of 450 to 700 of the donors excluded roughly 16 rarely observed V segments, including chromosome 9 orphons, because counts were too low.

Library preparation used the immunoSEQ multiplex PCR assay. For the multiplex PCR, a mixture combining 60 forward primers for TCR Vbeta segments and 13 reverse primers for TCR Jbeta segments was used. The CDR3 region of rearranged TCR beta genes was amplified from genomic DNA by a multiplex PCR assay. On the Illumina HiSeq System, the amplified TCR beta libraries were sequenced as 87-base-pair reads. As for the original processing: Across the 700 or so repertoires, a later analysis counted approximately 83 million unique TCR beta chains, 9.5 million to 12 million of which were shared by at least two donors. Raw reads were error-corrected and collapsed into unique sequences with a nearest-neighbor algorithm that merged closely related sequences to remove PCR and sequencing errors. CDR3 sequences were aligned to IMGT reference sequences to assign V, D and J gene segments. For a sequence to be retained, at least a six-nucleotide match to both a V gene segment and a J gene segment was required. Rearrangements were called productive when the CDR3 lacked stop codons and stayed in frame with V and J; all others were non-productive. Following IMGT convention, CDR3 was defined as the stretch from the second conserved V-encoded cysteine to the conserved J-encoded phenylalanine. The earlier analysis of some 580 of the donors excluded any sequence lacking an unambiguous match to a single V gene segment. An earlier analysis of a few hundred of the donors classified V segments as functional when productive rearrangements were above 56.7% and as segregating when the standard deviation between donors was above 5%. A statistical classification framework was developed to diagnose cytomegalovirus status using the catalog of TCR beta chain sequences. In a later analysis, V and J genes were assigned by comparing TCR nucleotide sequences against IMGT/GENE-DB human TR gene sequences. The TCRdist pipeline was used in a later analysis to assign CDR3 sequences and most-parsimonious VDJ recombination scenarios. In a later analysis, every TCR beta chain was defined by the combination of its CDR3 amino acid sequence and its V-gene family, and reads without a unique V-gene family were dropped. As a way to deal with suspected cross-contamination and a sequencing artifact, a later analysis dropped roughly 620 nucleotide sequences that were highly shared and had low generation probability. In a later analysis, a clonal expansion index for each public chain was calculated from normalized within-repertoire ranks of inferred template counts. In a later analysis, generation probabilities were computed with a VDJ recombination model fitted to out-of-frame rearrangements, and the resulting probabilities were checked against IGoR. In a later analysis, hypergeometric tests were used to score TCR-TCR, TCR-HLA and TCR-CMV co-occurrence, with a repertoire-size bias correction applied to TCR pairs. A later analysis estimated false discovery rates by permuting HLA or CMV assignments 20 times. A later analysis grouped co-occurring TCRs with DBSCAN, adding TCRdist sequence similarity when clustering within HLA-allele-positive subsets. For co-occurrence clustering, repertoires with fewer than 30,000 or more than 120,000 public chains were excluded, along with five repertoires with anomalous nucleotide sharing. As stored in TCRdb, this immuneACCESS dataset retains in-frame rearrangements with V and J assigned. A fraction of the clones does not appear; measured against another copy, unresolved V genes explain less than half of the discrepancy, and the remainder lacks a known reason. V and J calls and clone size are those listed in that table; D and trimming were worked out from the DNA. The sample contains around 200,000 clones, around 75% of them found a single time. About 2.7% of the sample is held by the ten biggest clonotypes.

This clone has only one observation. This clone's antigen is unknown. Base-call qualities are not available, and no considerably larger clone is one nucleotide away. The cohort comprised fewer than 750 healthy bone marrow donors. At the time of sampling, every cohort member was nominally healthy, though immune exposures that went unrecorded were likely present. The donor was CMV seronegative and belonged to the group of 352 seronegative cohort members. Every donor gave a peripheral blood sample, and the peripheral blood mononuclear cells from that sample were used for TCR beta sequencing. The Qiagen DNeasy Blood Extraction Kit was used to extract genomic DNA from the blood cell samples. Trimming leaves V shorter by 1 base and J shorter by 4 bases, with the junction holding 4 bases beyond the gene matches. CDR1 GTSNPN and CDR2 SVGIG were looked up in the germline V gene (reference sequence). Taken from cysteine to phenylalanine, the CDR3 has 14 residues. Only the CDR3 DNA stays, 42 bases, in frame from base 1.

The sequencing input was PBMCs. The V and J genes are TRBV30 and TRBJ2-1, and TRBD2 matches 7 of the central bases. The clonotype was recovered from a male donor in good health and CMV-seronegative. The CDR3 region: CAWSAGGPYNEQFF. The sequenced DNA is TGTGCCTGGAGTGCGGGGGGACCATACAATGAGCAGTTCTTC.